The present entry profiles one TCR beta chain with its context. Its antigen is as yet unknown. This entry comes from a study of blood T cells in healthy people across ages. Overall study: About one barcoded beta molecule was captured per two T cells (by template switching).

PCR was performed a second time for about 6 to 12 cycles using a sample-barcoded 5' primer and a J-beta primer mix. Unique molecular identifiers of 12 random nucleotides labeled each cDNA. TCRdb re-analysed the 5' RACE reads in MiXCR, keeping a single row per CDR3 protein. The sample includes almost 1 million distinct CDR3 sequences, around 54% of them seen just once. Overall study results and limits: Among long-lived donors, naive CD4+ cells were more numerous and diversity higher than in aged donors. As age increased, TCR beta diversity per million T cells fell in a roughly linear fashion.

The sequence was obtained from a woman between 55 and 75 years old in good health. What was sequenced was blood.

CDR3 nucleotide sequence: TGCAGTGCCCAACCCGGGACTTTCTCCTACGAGCAGTACTTC. Translation gives CSAQPGTFSYEQYF. The V call is TRBV20-1, the J call TRBJ2-7; weak D call: TRBD2 (6 bases). CDR3 length: 14 amino acids. Germline V gene sequence: CDR1 DFQATT, CDR2 SNEGSKA (reference sequence). The V end was cut by 6 bases, the J end by 0 bases, with 15 bases between.